Listed below are T cell receptor beta chains from one sample, sequenced in a study of cytomegalovirus exposure and HLA in healthy donors. Sequencing was performed with immunoSEQ multiplex PCR; in TCRdb, only in-frame clones are kept and a portion is missing. Its listing shows over 30,000 clones. The sample was PBMCs. These receptor sequences come from a man aged 35 to 55 in good health and CMV-seronegative. The CDR3 runs from the conserved cysteine through the conserved F or W. D genes are given only for firm matches. The size of a clone is reported for some rows only, either as once, few or many, or as a class for expanded clones.

>10|-|-|TRBV5-3|TRBJ1-1
CAAGREIAFF
TGTGCAGCTGGACGGGAAATAGCTTTCTTT
>17|-|-|TRBV4-1|TRBJ1-4
CASSQEAWAATNEKLFF
TGCGCCAGCAGCCAAGAGGCGTGGGCTGCAACTAATGAAAAACTGTTTTTT
>16|TRBD1|-|TRBV18|TRBJ1-1
CASSLRTGVGNTEAFF
TGTGCCAGCTCACTCCGGACAGGGGTTGGGAACACTGAAGCTTTCTTT
>17|TRBD2|-|TRBV7-4|TRBJ2-7
CASSLVSAGACHYEQYF
TGTGCCAGCAGCTTAGTATCGGCGGGAGCCTGTCACTACGAGCAGTACTTC
>17|TRBD2|-|TRBV4-2|TRBJ2-3
CASSRGLAGGPTDTQYF
TGTGCCAGCAGCCGCGGACTAGCGGGAGGCCCCACAGATACGCAGTATTTT
>15|TRBD1|-|TRBV7-3|TRBJ2-7
CASSFDRGLAYEQYF
TGTGCCAGCAGTTTCGACAGGGGGCTCGCCTACGAGCAGTACTTC
>15|-|-|TRBV7-2|TRBJ1-5
CASSLEGGGTQPQHF
TGTGCCAGCAGCTTAGAAGGGGGGGGGACCCAGCCCCAGCATTTT
>17|TRBD2|-|TRBV7-7|TRBJ2-5
CASSLTSGITEKETQYF
TGTGCCAGCAGCTTAACTAGCGGAATTACAGAAAAAGAGACCCAGTACTTC
>13|-|-|TRBV6-5|TRBJ1-1
CASSYSGEGVSFF
TGTGCCAGCAGTTACTCTGGGGAGGGGGTATCTTTCTTT
>17|TRBD1|-|TRBV5-1|TRBJ1-3
CASSPTPGQGSGNTIYF
TGCGCCAGCAGCCCGACTCCGGGACAGGGGTCGGGAAACACCATATATTTT
>15|-|-|TRBV6-1|TRBJ1-4
CASSEPGYTNEKLFF
TGTGCCAGCAGTGAACCGGGATACACTAATGAAAAACTGTTTTTT
>17|TRBD1|-|TRBV5-1|TRBJ2-2
CASSPSIVQGGFGELFF
TGCGCCAGCAGCCCCTCTATCGTACAGGGGGGTTTCGGGGAGCTGTTTTTT
>15|TRBD2|-|TRBV30|TRBJ2-7
CAWRGLAGGPHEQYF
TGTGCCTGGAGAGGACTAGCGGGAGGGCCACACGAGCAGTACTTC
>12|-|-|TRBV28|TRBJ1-2
CASSPFNYGYTF
TGTGCCAGCAGTCCGTTCAACTATGGCTACACCTTC
>12|-|-|TRBV2|TRBJ1-5
CASSGQGTAQHF
TGTGCCAGCAGTGGGCAGGGCACAGCCCAGCATTTT
>14|-|-|TRBV4-3|TRBJ1-2
CASSPHERGGGYTF
TGCGCCAGCAGCCCCCACGAGAGGGGGGGTGGCTACACCTTC
>15|-|-|TRBV4-2|TRBJ1-3
CASSQDMAVRNTIYF
TGTGCCAGCAGCCAAGATATGGCCGTCAGAAACACCATATATTTT
>16|TRBD1|-|TRBV2|TRBJ1-3
CASSWDRPPSGNTIYF
TGTGCCAGCTCATGGGACAGACCACCCTCTGGAAACACCATATATTTT
>15|TRBD1|-|TRBV27|TRBJ2-7
CASSWGPTGVYEQYF
TGTGCCAGCAGCTGGGGACCTACAGGGGTCTACGAGCAGTACTTC
>14|-|-|TRBV27|TRBJ2-7
CASSPPLPSYEQYF
TGTGCCAGCAGTCCCCCTCTCCCCTCCTACGAGCAGTACTTC
>15|TRBD2|-|TRBV6-5|TRBJ2-1
CASSYRGGSFYEQFF
TGTGCCAGCAGTTACAGGGGCGGGAGTTTTTATGAGCAGTTCTTC
>13|-|-|TRBV18|TRBJ1-1
CASLPSEDTEAFF
TGTGCCAGCTTACCATCAGAGGACACTGAAGCTTTCTTT
>13|-|-|TRBV28|TRBJ2-7
CASSLGGINEQYF
TGTGCCAGCAGTTTAGGGGGGATAAACGAGCAGTACTTC
>14|TRBD1|-|TRBV6-1|TRBJ1-5
CASRATGDLPPQHF
TGTGCCAGCAGAGCGACAGGGGACCTTCCGCCCCAGCATTTT
>16|-|-|TRBV7-8|TRBJ2-7
CASSLTPGSAAYEQYF
TGTGCCAGCAGCTTAACCCCAGGCTCAGCGGCCTACGAGCAGTACTTC
>13|-|-|TRBV6-5|TRBJ2-2
CASRKQDTGELFF
TGTGCCAGCAGAAAACAGGACACCGGGGAGCTGTTTTTT
>13|TRBD1|-|TRBV2|TRBJ1-4
CASKDRGREKLFF
TGTGCCAGCAAGGACAGGGGGCGTGAAAAACTGTTTTTT
>15|TRBD2|-|TRBV27|TRBJ2-7
CASSSLAGVAYEQYF
TGTGCCAGCAGCAGTCTAGCGGGAGTAGCCTACGAGCAGTACTTC
>15|TRBD2|-|TRBV9|TRBJ2-7
CASSSRTSGIYEQYF
TGTGCCAGCAGCTCACGGACTAGCGGGATCTACGAGCAGTACTTC
>15|TRBD2|-|TRBV18|TRBJ2-7
CASSYPTSDAYEQYF
TGTGCCAGCTCATACCCGACTAGCGACGCCTACGAGCAGTACTTC
>15|TRBD2|-|TRBV7-9|TRBJ2-3
CASSVSGFSTDTQYF
TGTGCCAGCAGCGTTAGCGGGTTTAGCACAGATACGCAGTATTTT
>14|-|-|TRBV30|TRBJ1-1
CANFRRLTNTEAFF
TGTGCTAACTTTAGGCGGCTTACGAACACTGAAGCTTTCTTT
>14|TRBD2|-|TRBV28|TRBJ2-1
CASRGGLAGRKQFF
TGTGCCAGCCGGGGGGGACTAGCGGGACGCAAGCAGTTCTTC
>13|-|-|TRBV30|TRBJ2-2
CAWSALRGGELFF
TGTGCCTGGAGTGCCCTTCGGGGCGGGGAGCTGTTTTTT
>12|-|-|TRBV28|TRBJ1-2
CASNKGVYGYTF
TGTGCCAGCAACAAAGGAGTTTATGGCTACACCTTC
>16|TRBD1|-|TRBV9|TRBJ2-2
CASSLWDSEFTGELFF
TGTGCCAGCAGCCTCTGGGACAGCGAATTCACCGGGGAGCTGTTTTTT
>13|TRBD1|-|TRBV7-9|TRBJ1-2
CASSPTGGSGYTF
TGTGCCAGCAGCCCAACAGGGGGTAGCGGCTACACCTTC
>16|TRBD1|-|TRBV4-3|TRBJ2-1
CASSQEGQGSYNEQFF
TGCGCCAGCAGCCAAGAGGGACAGGGCTCCTACAATGAGCAGTTCTTC
>14|-|-|TRBV7-2|TRBJ1-2
CASSLVPGNYGYTF
TGTGCCAGCAGCTTAGTACCGGGGAACTATGGCTACACCTTC
>14|TRBD1|-|TRBV5-1|TRBJ2-1
CASSSGQVIDEQFF
TGCGCCAGCAGCTCCGGACAGGTAATCGATGAGCAGTTCTTC
>18|TRBD2|-|TRBV5-1|TRBJ2-3
CASSWPTGLAGVEDTQYF
TGCGCCAGCAGCTGGCCAACAGGGCTAGCGGGAGTGGAAGATACGCAGTATTTT
>14|-|-|TRBV18|TRBJ2-7
CASSPNGVKNEQYF
TGTGCCAGCTCACCGAACGGGGTAAAAAACGAGCAGTACTTC
>14|-|-|TRBV29-1|TRBJ2-1
CSVRGITNYNEQFF
TGCAGTGTTAGGGGGATCACGAACTACAATGAGCAGTTCTTC
>15|-|-|TRBV19|TRBJ1-1
CASSKGRDRNTEAFF
TGTGCCAGTAGTAAAGGCCGGGATCGAAATACTGAAGCTTTCTTT
>13|TRBD1|-|TRBV6-4|TRBJ2-1
CASSDRETNEQFF
TGTGCCAGCTCGGACAGGGAGACAAATGAGCAGTTCTTC
>14|TRBD1|-|TRBV7-7|TRBJ2-7
CASSFRQGAYEQYF
TGTGCTAGCAGCTTTCGACAGGGGGCGTACGAGCAGTACTTC
>13|TRBD1|-|TRBV29-1|TRBJ2-5
CSVEGTGQETQYF
TGCAGCGTTGAGGGGACAGGTCAAGAGACCCAGTACTTC
>15|TRBD2|medium-sized|TRBV27|TRBJ2-1
CASRALLGGAHEQFF
TGTGCCAGCAGGGCCCTATTGGGAGGGGCCCATGAGCAGTTCTTC
>17|-|-|TRBV6-1|TRBJ2-6
CASSEARGTGAANVLTF
TGTGCCAGCAGTGAAGCCAGGGGTACAGGTGCGGCCAACGTCCTGACTTTC
>15|-|-|TRBV4-3|TRBJ1-3
CASSQGGASGNTIYF
TGCGCCAGCAGCCAAGGGGGAGCCTCTGGAAACACCATATATTTT
>17|-|-|TRBV5-1|TRBJ1-1
CASSLWGAGQFATEAFF
TGCGCCAGCAGCTTGTGGGGTGCTGGACAGTTCGCGACTGAAGCTTTCTTT
>14|-|-|TRBV9|TRBJ2-1
CASSDSGSYNEQFF
TGTGCCAGCAGCGACTCAGGGTCCTACAATGAGCAGTTCTTC